Below, one T cell receptor (beta chain) is given with its context. The data were obtained in a study of blood T cell repertoires in COVID-19. Study details: T cells, B-cell-depleted T cells, or PBMCs provided the cDNA or gDNA that served as material.

This CDR3 comprises 15 residues. Trimming took off 1 base at V and 2 bases at J, with 9 bases between the two ends. Germline lookup yields CDR1 SGHTA and CDR2 FQGTGA. Original processing notes: Quantification of nucleated cells was approximated via reference gene primer amplification. The table came from immunoSEQ multiplex PCR; TCRdb's copy has only in-frame clones and leaves some out. V, J and clone size were drawn from that table, and D and trimming were deduced from the DNA. Of roughly 260,000 clones listed, approximately 89% are singletons. The V call is TRBV7-3, the J call TRBJ1-5, with no clear D. Sequenced sample: peripheral blood. This receptor was taken from a woman between 45 and 60 years old with acute or convalescent COVID-19. CDR3 loop: CASSLMGGRNQPQHF. The DNA for the CDR3 is TGTGCCAGCAGCTTAATGGGAGGTCGCAATCAGCCCCAGCATTTT.